One and the same sample provided the 19 T cell receptor beta chains below, sequenced in a study of blood T cell repertoires in COVID-19. Some clones are missing from TCRdb's copy, which holds only in-frame ones; the method was immunoSEQ multiplex PCR. Of around 130,000 clones in the sample, roughly 85% were seen once. The sample consisted of peripheral blood. The receptors stem from a human donor in a cohort sampled during active COVID-19.

The rearrangement joins TRBV7-9 to TRBJ1-2; D uncertain. Germline V lookup: CDR1 SEHNR, CDR2 FQNEAQ (reference sequence). V was cut by 6 bases and J by 4 bases, with 15 bases left in between. There are 14 residues in the CDR3. In DNA, the CDR3 is TGTGCCAGCAGAGACGCCGGGGATTTCTATGGCTACACCTTC. Residues: CASRDAGDFYGYTF. The full variable domain, with the rest looked up from reference TRBV7-9 and TRBJ1-2, is DTGVSQNPRHKITKRGQNVTFRCDPISEHNRLYWYRQTLGQGPEFLTYFQNEAQLEKSRLLSDRFSAERPKGSFSTLEIQRTEQGDSAMYLCASRDAGDFYGYTFGSGTRLTVV.

This clone was observed a few times. This sequence joins TRBV9 and TRBJ1-6; no clear D gene. CDR1 is SGDLS, CDR2 YYNGEE, per germline. This CDR3 contains 13 residues. V shed 7 bases and J shed 2 bases, with 7 bases lying between them. CDR3 bases: TGTGCCAGCGGAACAGCCTATAATTCACCCCTCCACTTT. Amino acid sequence: CASGTAYNSPLHF.

The V gene is TRBV7-9, the J gene TRBJ2-2; 10 bases agree with TRBD1. There are 16 residues in the CDR3. Germline values: CDR1 SEHNR, CDR2 FQNEAQ (reference sequence). V lost 6 bases to trimming and J lost 6 bases; unmatched junction nucleotides: 10. Here the CDR3 reads CASRPGRDRGSGELFF. Here the CDR3 DNA reads TGTGCCAGCAGACCGGGCCGGGACAGGGGTTCCGGGGAGCTGTTTTTT.

The DNA for the CDR3 is TGTGCCAGCAGTACGGACCGGGGGAGTGAGCAGTTCTTC. Its protein is CASSTDRGSEQFF. This chain links TRBV7-2 with TRBJ2-1; tentative D call: TRBD2 (6 bases). V was trimmed by 6 bases and J by 9 bases, leaving 15 bases between them. Germline V CDR1 and CDR2: SGHTA, FQGNSA. This CDR3 contains 13 residues. Full variable domain (missing parts from reference TRBV7-2 and TRBJ2-1): GAGVSQSPSNKVTEKGKDVELRCDPISGHTALYWYRQSLGQGLEFLIYFQGNSAPDKSGLPSDRFSAERTGGSVSTLTIQRTQQEDSAVYLCASSTDRGSEQFFGPGTRLTVL.

The V and J genes are TRBV5-1 and TRBJ1-1; 9 bases line up with TRBD1. J was trimmed by 1 base and V by 2 bases; bases with no gene match: 6. This CDR3 has 16 residues. Germline CDR1 and CDR2: SGHRS and YFSETQ. As DNA, the CDR3 is TGCGCCAGCAGCTTCCAACCGGGACAGGGGAACACTGAAGCTTTCTTT. This encodes CASSFQPGQGNTEAFF.

J is TRBJ1-1 and V is TRBV25-1; TRBD1 aligns across 8 bases. CDR1 and CDR2 (germline): MGHDK, SYGVNS. Unmatched junction bases numbered 12, after V lost 8 bases and J lost 7 bases. The length of the CDR3 is 14 residues. The CDR3 here is CASRLSGTGFEAFF. The CDR3 DNA reads TGTGCCAGCCGCTTGTCCGGGACAGGCTTTGAAGCTTTCTTT.

The chain joins TRBV29-1 to TRBJ1-2, with D hard to call. Trimming removed 7 bases from V and 2 bases from J, with 17 bases in between. Germline V lookup: CDR1 SQVTM, CDR2 ANQGSEA. CDR3 length: 14 amino acids. In DNA form, the CDR3 reads TGCAGCGCCAAATCGGGGATCCAAAACTATGGCTACACCTTC. This sequence encodes CSAKSGIQNYGYTF.

This clone was detected once. The chain has TRBV5-1 and TRBJ1-2; D ambiguous. The germline CDR1 and CDR2 sequences are SGHRS and YFSETQ. The CDR3 loop spans 16 amino acids. V was pared by 5 bases and J by 7 bases, with 24 bases between. CDR3 region: CASRESIELRGVGYTF. The CDR3 DNA is TGCGCCAGCAGGGAATCCATCGAGTTACGGGGAGTTGGCTACACCTTC.

V and J are TRBV2 and TRBJ1-1, with D unresolved. CDR1 SNHLY and CDR2 FYNNEI come from the germline V gene. The CDR3 sequence is 13 residues long. The V end was cut by 7 bases, the J end by 1 base, with 10 bases between. DNA of the CDR3: TGTGCCAGCACAGGAAAAAGGAACACTGAAGCTTTCTTT. Translating gives CASTGKRNTEAFF. The full variable domain, in which reference TRBV2 and TRBJ1-1 provide the parts outside the CDR3, is EPEVTQTPSHQVTQMGQEVILRCVPISNHLYFYWYRQILGQKVEFLVSFYNNEISEKSEIFDDQFSVERPDGSNFTLKIRSTKLEDSAMYFCASTGKRNTEAFFGQGTRLTVV.

J is TRBJ1-1 and V is TRBV12-3 or TRBV12-4; 8 bases agree with TRBD1. The CDR3 loop spans 13 amino acids. V was pared by 8 bases and J by 7 bases, with 9 bases of the junction left unmatched. This CDR3 reads CASLLRDRREAFF. The CDR3 DNA follows: TGTGCCAGCCTTCTCAGGGACAGGCGTGAAGCTTTCTTT.

In DNA form, the CDR3 reads TGTGCCAGCAGTTACACCACAGGGTGTCGTCAGCCCCAGCATTTT. Amino acid sequence: CASSYTTGCRQPQHF. This chain connects TRBV6-5 to TRBJ1-5; D may be TRBD1 (6 bases). V lost 2 bases to trimming and J lost 6 bases, with 14 bases between them. Germline V CDR1 and CDR2: MNHEY, SVGAGI. This CDR3 has 15 amino acids.

The chain couples TRBV6-5 to TRBJ2-3; 7 bases agree with TRBD2. V was clipped by 6 bases and J by 4 bases; unmatched bases: 7. Per the germline V gene, CDR1 is MNHEY and CDR2 is SVGAGI. There are 14 residues in the CDR3. CDR3 in amino acids: CASRPGLLADTQYF. The CDR3 DNA follows: TGTGCCAGCAGACCGGGACTACTCGCAGATACGCAGTATTTT.

The chain links TRBV19 to TRBJ2-4, with D hard to call. CDR1 LNHDA and CDR2 SQIVND come from the germline V gene (reference sequence). The CDR3 covers 16 residues. The V end was cut by 3 bases, the J end by 0 bases, with 12 bases between. CDR3 nucleotides: TGTGCCAGTAGTATCTTCGTAGACTTAGCCAAAAACATTCAGTACTTC. Protein: CASSIFVDLAKNIQYF.

The genes are TRBV7-2 and TRBJ2-1; 9 bases are a match to TRBD2. The germline CDR1 and CDR2 sequences are SGHTA and FQGNSA. After removal of 1 base from V and 7 bases from J, the junction contained 5 bases not matched to a gene. The CDR3 extends over 15 amino acids. The CDR3 DNA reads as TGTGCCAGCAGCTTAGGCGGGAGGGCCCCAAATGAGCAGTTCTTC. Its protein product is CASSLGGRAPNEQFF.

The genes are TRBV4-3 and TRBJ1-4; D gene unclear. CDR3 size: 14 residues. CDR1 and CDR2 (germline): LGHNA, YSLEER. V lost 0 bases, J lost 7 bases, and 9 bases lay in between. DNA of the CDR3: TGCGCCAGCAGCCAAGATTCAGGAGGTGAAAAACTGTTTTTT. Residues: CASSQDSGGEKLFF.

This chain uses TRBV11-3 with TRBJ2-1, with D unclear. Trimming removed 5 bases from V and 8 bases from J, with 13 bases in between. Germline CDR1 and CDR2: SGHNT and YENEEA. The CDR3 totals 13 residues. CDR3 DNA sequence: TGTGCCAGCAGCCCTGAGGCGATCTATGAGCAGTTCTTC. Protein sequence: CASSPEAIYEQFF.

The J gene is TRBJ2-5, the V gene TRBV11-3; 9 bases are a match to TRBD1. Germline V gene lookup returns CDR1 SGHNT and CDR2 YENEEA. This CDR3 contains 20 residues. Trimming took 4 bases from V and 4 from J; bases not matched to a gene: 22. The CDR3 sequence is CASSSYGSLRDRDPSETQYF. DNA for the CDR3: TGTGCCAGCAGCTCGTATGGGTCTCTGCGGGACAGGGATCCTTCAGAGACCCAGTACTTC.

The chain links TRBV14 to TRBJ1-1; 7 bases agree with TRBD1. Per germline, CDR1 SGHDN and CDR2 FVKESK. This CDR3 contains 14 residues. V was pared by 4 bases and J by 1 base, with 3 bases of the junction left unmatched. The CDR3 spells CASSRTGWNTEAFF. CDR3 nucleotide sequence: TGTGCCAGCAGCCGGACAGGATGGAACACTGAAGCTTTCTTT. Filled out from reference TRBV14 and TRBJ1-1, the complete variable domain reads EAGVTQFPSHSVIEKGQTVTLRCDPISGHDNLYWYRRVMGKEIKFLLHFVKESKQDESGMPNNRFLAERTGGTYSTLKVQPAELEDSGVYFCASSRTGWNTEAFFGQGTRLTVV.

V usage is TRBV5-1 and J usage is TRBJ2-5; D is ambiguous. Trimming pared 0 bases from V and 7 bases from J, leaving 22 bases between. CDR3 length equals 17 residues. Germline CDR1 is SGHRS and CDR2 is YFSETQ. CDR3 sequence: CASSLGSPRKVPGTQYF. Written as DNA, the CDR3 is TGCGCCAGCAGCTTGGGGTCCCCCCGAAAGGTTCCGGGGACCCAGTACTTC.